The 18 T cell receptor beta chains listed next were all sequenced from one sample in a study of T cell responses to AZD1222 COVID-19 vaccine. Produced via immunoSEQ multiplex PCR; TCRdb's table is partial and in-frame only. The profile shows approximately 140,000 clones, under 95% of them singletons. The material was peripheral blood, obtained 28 days after the second dose of the MenACWY control vaccine. The source of these receptors is an adult who received the MenACWY meningococcal vaccine as a control.

The V gene is TRBV4-3, the J gene TRBJ2-4, with 11 bases aligning to TRBD1. With V trimmed by 4 bases and J by 3 bases, 8 bases remained unmatched. This CDR3 contains 17 residues. Germline lookup yields CDR1 LGHNA and CDR2 YSLEER. The CDR3 DNA follows: TGCGCCAGCAGCCGGGGACAGGGGGGTGATGGCAAAAACATTCAGTACTTC. Amino acids: CASSRGQGGDGKNIQYF.

This chain links TRBV19 with TRBJ2-2, with 8 bases aligning to TRBD1. Germline lookup yields CDR1 LNHDA and CDR2 SQIVND (reference sequence). The length of the CDR3 is 13 residues. The trim removed 5 bases at V and 6 bases at J, leaving 2 bases unmatched. The CDR3 region is CASSVRGPGELFF. CDR3 bases: TGTGCCAGTAGTGTCAGGGGGCCCGGGGAGCTGTTTTTT.

This chain joins TRBV5-1 and TRBJ2-5, with D perhaps matching TRBD1 (5 bases). Deletions cut 4 bases from V and 5 bases from J, with 15 bases between. The CDR3 sequence is 14 residues long. CDR1 and CDR2 (germline): SGHRS, YFSETQ. The CDR3: CASSTDGHGETQYF. The DNA for the CDR3 is TGCGCCAGCAGCACCGACGGACACGGCGAGACCCAGTACTTC.

This clone was recorded a few times. The V and J genes are TRBV5-4 and TRBJ2-1; 7 bases match TRBD2. The V gene end was trimmed by 5 bases and the J gene end by 4 bases; junction bases not matched to a gene: 9. This CDR3 is 15 amino acids long. CDR1 SGHNT and CDR2 YYREEE come from the germline V gene (reference sequence). CDR3 in amino acids: CASRPAAGQYNEQFF. CDR3 bases: TGTGCCAGCAGACCCGCAGCGGGGCAATACAATGAGCAGTTCTTC. The whole variable domain, remainder taken from reference TRBV5-4 and TRBJ2-1, is ETGVTQSPTHLIKTRGQQVTLRCSSQSGHNTVSWYQQALGQGPQFIFQYYREEENGRGNFPPRFSGLQFPNYSSELNVNALELDDSALYLCASRPAAGQYNEQFFGPGTRLTVL.

The table lists this clone with a count of one. V is TRBV7-2 and J is TRBJ2-2, with TRBD2 as a possible D gene (5 bases). The CDR3 contains 15 residues. The germline gives CDR1 SGHTA, CDR2 FQGNSA. V lost 4 bases, J lost 4 bases, and 13 bases lay in between. The CDR3 DNA is TGTGCCAGCAGCTCGGGAATACCCTCCACCGGGGAGCTGTTTTTT. As protein: CASSSGIPSTGELFF.

The chain couples TRBV7-2 to TRBJ2-7; 7 positions agree with TRBD1. V trimming: 5 bases; J trimming: 5 bases; junction bases outside the gene matches: 6. Germline V gene sequence: CDR1 SGHTA, CDR2 FQGNSA. CDR3 length: 13 residues. Written as DNA, the CDR3 is TGTGCCAGCAGCCGACAGGGTATTCACGAGCAGTACTTC. Its translation is CASSRQGIHEQYF. The variable domain in full, with the rest retrieved from reference TRBV7-2 and TRBJ2-7, is GAGVSQSPSNKVTEKGKDVELRCDPISGHTALYWYRQSLGQGLEFLIYFQGNSAPDKSGLPSDRFSAERTGGSVSTLTIQRTQQEDSAVYLCASSRQGIHEQYFGPGTRLTVT.

This chain uses TRBV12-5 with TRBJ2-7; 7 positions agree with TRBD2. CDR1 is LGHNT and CDR2 is FRNRAP in the germline V gene. J lost 6 bases, V lost 5 bases, and 13 bases had no gene match. CDR3 size: 15 residues. The CDR3 sequence is CASGPRDGGRSEQYF. CDR3 in DNA: TGTGCTAGTGGTCCGAGGGATGGCGGGAGAAGCGAGCAGTACTTC.

The chain uses TRBV18 and TRBJ1-4, with a possible D match to TRBD1 (6 bases). This CDR3 is 14 amino acids long. V lost 3 bases and J lost 4, with 9 bases in between. Germline-derived CDR1 and CDR2 are KGHSH and LQKENI. This CDR3 reads CASSPGQNNEKLFF. The CDR3 nucleotides are TGTGCCAGCTCACCCGGACAGAATAATGAAAAACTGTTTTTT.

V gene TRBV14 combines with J gene TRBJ2-1; the D gene is possibly TRBD2 (6 bases). V lost 1 base and J 4 bases, leaving 14 bases between the germline ends. The CDR3 is made up of 16 amino acids. Germline V CDR1 and CDR2: SGHDN, FVKESK. For the CDR3, the DNA is TGTGCCAGCAGCCAAGCGGCGGGACTGGGGTACAATGAGCAGTTCTTC. Its protein is CASSQAAGLGYNEQFF.

This rearrangement joins TRBV10-3 to TRBJ2-7; the D call may be TRBD1 or TRBD2 (6 bases each). Trimming cost V 5 bases and J 9 bases, with 20 bases left between them. This CDR3 spans 14 amino acids. Germline V gene lookup returns CDR1 ENHRY and CDR2 SYGVKD. The CDR3 DNA follows: TGTGCCATCAGTAGGGGGGACGCTGCCCTGGTGCAGTACTTC. Protein product: CAISRGDAALVQYF.

V gene TRBV28 combines with J gene TRBJ1-2, with a tentative D call TRBD1 (5 bases). CDR3 size: 14 residues. Germline V gene data show CDR1 as MDHEN and CDR2 as SYDVKM. Trimming removed 7 bases from V and 7 bases from J, with 19 bases in between. The CDR3 protein is CASTHGIGAFGYTF. The DNA for the CDR3 is TGTGCCAGCACCCACGGAATTGGGGCGTTTGGCTACACCTTC.

The gene calls are TRBV7-2 and TRBJ1-1, with 8 bases aligning to TRBD1. Germline CDR1 SGHTA, CDR2 FQGNSA. V lost 2 bases and J lost 5; bases outside the gene matches: 7. This CDR3 has 15 amino acids. The CDR3 DNA follows: TGTGCCAGCAGCTTAAACCTCGGACAGGGTACTGAAGCTTTCTTT. It codes for CASSLNLGQGTEAFF.

J is TRBJ2-6 and V is TRBV11-2; maybe TRBD1 (5 bases). The CDR3 consists of 16 residues. Germline V gene sequence: CDR1 SGHAT, CDR2 FQNNGV. Trimming took 5 bases from V and 1 from J, leaving 12 bases between them. As DNA, the CDR3 is TGTGCCAGCAGCACGATAGGGGAATCTGGGGCCAACGTCCTGACTTTC. Translated: CASSTIGESGANVLTF.

CDR3 loop: CASSSFSGETYNEQFF. CDR3 nucleotides: TGTGCCAGCAGTTCCTTTAGCGGGGAAACCTACAATGAGCAGTTCTTC. This chain connects TRBV28 to TRBJ2-1; 8 bases fit TRBD2. Germline V CDR1 and CDR2: MDHEN, SYDVKM. Losses at the gene ends were 4 bases for V and 2 bases for J; bases not matched to a gene: 7. The CDR3 totals 16 residues.

The chain joins TRBV12-2 to TRBJ1-1. TRBV12-2 is deemed a pseudogene. The length of the CDR3 is 14 residues. The CDR3 loop reads CASRSKTGNTEAFF. Written as DNA, the CDR3 is TGTGCAAGTCGCTCTAAGACGGGAAACACTGAAGCTTTCTTT.

V usage is TRBV7-2 and J usage is TRBJ2-7; the D call may be TRBD1 or TRBD2 (5 bases each). CDR3 length equals 14 residues. Looked up from germline, CDR1 is SGHTA and CDR2 is FQGNSA. The V and J ends lost 1 base and 4 bases respectively, with 11 bases between them. The chain's CDR3 is CASSLGGKPYEQYF. The CDR3 DNA follows: TGTGCCAGCAGCTTAGGGGGGAAGCCATACGAGCAGTACTTC.

This sequence joins TRBV2 and TRBJ2-5; D is perhaps TRBD2 (5 bases). Deletions cut 6 bases from V and 2 bases from J, with 10 bases between. This CDR3 is 13 amino acids long. Germline values: CDR1 SNHLY, CDR2 FYNNEI. Here the CDR3 reads CASRGAAQETQYF. In nucleotides, the CDR3 is TGTGCCAGCAGGGGAGCAGCTCAAGAGACCCAGTACTTC.

V gene TRBV5-1 combines with J gene TRBJ2-7; TRBD1 aligns across 8 bases. V gave up 2 bases and J gave up 2 bases; unmatched junction bases: 6. The CDR3 is made up of 15 amino acids. CDR1 and CDR2 from the germline V gene are SGHRS and YFSETQ. The CDR3 DNA reads as TGCGCCAGCAGCTTTGGGACAGGAGTTGCCTACGAGCAGTACTTC. Its protein product is CASSFGTGVAYEQYF.